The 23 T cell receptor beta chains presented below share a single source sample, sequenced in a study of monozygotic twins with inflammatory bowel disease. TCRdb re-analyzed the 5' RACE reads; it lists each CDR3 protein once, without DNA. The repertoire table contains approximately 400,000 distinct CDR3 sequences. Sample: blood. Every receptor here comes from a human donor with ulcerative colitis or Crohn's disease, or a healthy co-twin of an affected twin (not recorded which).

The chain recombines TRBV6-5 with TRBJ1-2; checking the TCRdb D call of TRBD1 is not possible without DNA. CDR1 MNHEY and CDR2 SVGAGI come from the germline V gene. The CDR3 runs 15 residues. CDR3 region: CASSSYPGQGYGYTF.

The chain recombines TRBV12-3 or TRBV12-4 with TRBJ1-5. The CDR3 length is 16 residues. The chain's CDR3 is CASSWFQASTILPQHF.

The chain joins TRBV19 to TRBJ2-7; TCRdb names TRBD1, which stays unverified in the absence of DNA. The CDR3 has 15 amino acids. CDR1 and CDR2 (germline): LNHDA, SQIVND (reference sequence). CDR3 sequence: CASSAPGQGKVEQYF.

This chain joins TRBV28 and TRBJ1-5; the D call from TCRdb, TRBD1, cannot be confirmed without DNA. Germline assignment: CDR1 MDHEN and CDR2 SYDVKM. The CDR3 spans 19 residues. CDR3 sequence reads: CASSLRSFVGDYSNQPQHF.

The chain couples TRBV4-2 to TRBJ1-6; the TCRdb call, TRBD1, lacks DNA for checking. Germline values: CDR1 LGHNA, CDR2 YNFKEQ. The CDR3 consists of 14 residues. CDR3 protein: CASSQVQGDSPLHF.

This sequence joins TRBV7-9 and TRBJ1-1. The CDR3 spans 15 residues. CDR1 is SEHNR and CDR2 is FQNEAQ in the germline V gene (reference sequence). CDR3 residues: CASSLATERNTEAFF. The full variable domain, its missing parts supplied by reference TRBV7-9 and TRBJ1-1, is DTGVSQNPRHKITKRGQNVTFRCDPISEHNRLYWYRQTLGQGPEFLTYFQNEAQLEKSRLLSDRFSAERPKGSFSTLEIQRTEQGDSAMYLCASSLATERNTEAFFGQGTRLTVV.

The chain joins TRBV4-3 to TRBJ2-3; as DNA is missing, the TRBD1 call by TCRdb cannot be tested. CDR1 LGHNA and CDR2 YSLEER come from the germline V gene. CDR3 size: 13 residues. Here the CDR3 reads CASSQDGGDTQYF.

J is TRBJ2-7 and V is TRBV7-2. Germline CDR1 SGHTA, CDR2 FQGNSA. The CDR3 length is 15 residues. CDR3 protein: CASSLGTVSSYEQYF.

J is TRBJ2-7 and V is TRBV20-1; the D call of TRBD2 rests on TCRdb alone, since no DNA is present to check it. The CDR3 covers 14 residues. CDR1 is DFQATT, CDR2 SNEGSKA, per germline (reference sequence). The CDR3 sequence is CSARRGDFSYEQYF.

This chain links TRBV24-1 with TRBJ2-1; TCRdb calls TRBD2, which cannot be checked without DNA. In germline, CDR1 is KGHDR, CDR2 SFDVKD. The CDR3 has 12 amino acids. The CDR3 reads CATIKGWEKQFF.

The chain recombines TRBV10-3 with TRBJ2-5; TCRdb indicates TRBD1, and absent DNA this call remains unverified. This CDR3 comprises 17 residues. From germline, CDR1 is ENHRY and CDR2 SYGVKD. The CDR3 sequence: CAIRSHQGAGTKETQYF.

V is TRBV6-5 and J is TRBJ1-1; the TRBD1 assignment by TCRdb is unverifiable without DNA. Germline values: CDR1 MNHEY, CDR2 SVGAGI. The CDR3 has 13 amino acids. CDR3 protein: CASSSGAGTEAFF.

The CDR3 protein is CASIPYALAGAYEQYF. The gene calls are TRBV27 and TRBJ2-7; TCRdb returns TRBD2, unconfirmable since there is no DNA. Germline assignment: CDR1 MNHEY and CDR2 SMNVEV (reference sequence). There are 16 residues in the CDR3.

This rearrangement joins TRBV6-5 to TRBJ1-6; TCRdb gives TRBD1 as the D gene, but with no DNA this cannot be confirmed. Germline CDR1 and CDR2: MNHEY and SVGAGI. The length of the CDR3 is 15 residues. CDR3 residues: CASSYSRGTGAAVHF.

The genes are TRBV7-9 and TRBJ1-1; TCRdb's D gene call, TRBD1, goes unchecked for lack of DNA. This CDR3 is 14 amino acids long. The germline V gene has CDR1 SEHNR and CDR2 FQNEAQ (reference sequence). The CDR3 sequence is CASSLGEGLTEAFF.

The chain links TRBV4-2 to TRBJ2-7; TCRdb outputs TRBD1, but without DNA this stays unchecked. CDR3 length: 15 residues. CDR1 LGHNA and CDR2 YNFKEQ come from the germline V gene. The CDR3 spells CASSQLPGHEYEQYF.

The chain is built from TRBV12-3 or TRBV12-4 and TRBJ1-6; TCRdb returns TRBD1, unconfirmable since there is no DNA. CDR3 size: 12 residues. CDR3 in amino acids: CASSLSPGPLYF.

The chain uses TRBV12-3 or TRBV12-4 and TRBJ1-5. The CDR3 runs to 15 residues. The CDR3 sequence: CASSLGYGNNQPQHF.

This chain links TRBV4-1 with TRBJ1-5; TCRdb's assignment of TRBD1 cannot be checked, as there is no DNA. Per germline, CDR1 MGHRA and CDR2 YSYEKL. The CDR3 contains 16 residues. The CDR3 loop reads CASSQRTGTFDQPQHF.

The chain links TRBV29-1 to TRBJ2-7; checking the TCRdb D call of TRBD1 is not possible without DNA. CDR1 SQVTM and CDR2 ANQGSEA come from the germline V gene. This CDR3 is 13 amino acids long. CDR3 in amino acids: CSVLSTVSYEQYF.

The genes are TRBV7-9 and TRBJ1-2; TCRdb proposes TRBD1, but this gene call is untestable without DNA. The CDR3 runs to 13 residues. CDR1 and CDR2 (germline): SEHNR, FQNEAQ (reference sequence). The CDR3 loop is CASTPVVGSGYTF.

The CDR3 sequence is CASSLEGVSYEQYF. The chain uses TRBV5-1 and TRBJ2-7; without DNA, the TCRdb call of TRBD1 cannot be checked. The CDR3 is made up of 14 amino acids. Germline V gene data show CDR1 as SGHRS and CDR2 as YFSETQ.

CDR3 loop: CASSETAGGLGYGYTF. V usage is TRBV2 and J usage is TRBJ1-2; TCRdb proposes TRBD1, but this gene call is untestable without DNA. The CDR3 runs to 16 residues. Germline CDR1 reads SNHLY; CDR2 reads FYNNEI.